Listed below are T cell receptor beta chains from one sample, sequenced in a study of T cell responses to AZD1222 COVID-19 vaccine. Assay used: immunoSEQ multiplex PCR; TCRdb lists only in-frame clones, some missing. This table has 150,000 to 170,000 clones, roughly 90% appearing once. The sequenced sample was peripheral blood, obtained on day 0 of AZD1222 vaccination. These receptors were obtained from an adult in good health. Both conserved end residues are part of each CDR3. A D gene is named only where the DNA matches it firmly. For some rows the clone size is stated as once, few or many, or as a class when expanded; others skip it.

j_call: TRBJ2-7
clone_size: -
v_call: TRBV4-3
d_call: TRBD2
cdr3_nt: TGCGCCAGCAGCCAAGATAGCGGGGGGGCCCTCTACGAGCAGTACTTC
cdr3_aa: CASSQDSGGALYEQYF

j_call: TRBJ1-4
clone_size: once
v_call: TRBV4-3
d_call: TRBD1
cdr3_nt: TGCGCCAGCAGCCAAGGGGGACAGGGGGCGTTTGAAAAACTGTTTTTT
cdr3_aa: CASSQGGQGAFEKLFF

j_call: TRBJ1-4
clone_size: -
v_call: TRBV6-5
d_call: -
cdr3_nt: TGTGCCAGCGAACCCGGGCGTAATGAAAAACTGTTTTTT
cdr3_aa: CASEPGRNEKLFF

j_call: TRBJ1-3
clone_size: -
v_call: TRBV9
d_call: -
cdr3_nt: TGTGCCAGCAGCGCCTCCTCTGGAAACACCATATATTTT
cdr3_aa: CASSASSGNTIYF

j_call: TRBJ2-7
clone_size: -
v_call: TRBV5-4
d_call: -
cdr3_nt: TGTGCCAGCAGCTTCCTGGGAGTGGGGTCCTACGAGCAGTACTTC
cdr3_aa: CASSFLGVGSYEQYF

j_call: TRBJ2-1
clone_size: -
v_call: TRBV10-3
d_call: TRBD1
cdr3_nt: TGTGCCATCAGTGGACAGGGCCTTGGGAATGAGCAGTTCTTC
cdr3_aa: CAISGQGLGNEQFF

j_call: TRBJ1-5
clone_size: -
v_call: TRBV7-9
d_call: -
cdr3_nt: TGTGCCGGGCAGGAAAATAGCAATCAGCCCCAGCATTTT
cdr3_aa: CAGQENSNQPQHF

j_call: TRBJ1-4
clone_size: -
v_call: TRBV6-2/TRBV6-3
d_call: -
cdr3_nt: TGTGCCAGCAGTTTAAGTGAAAAACTGTTTTTT
cdr3_aa: CASSLSEKLFF

j_call: TRBJ2-2
clone_size: -
v_call: TRBV14
d_call: TRBD1
cdr3_nt: TGTGCCAGCAGCCAAGAACTGACAGGGTTTGGCGGGGAGCTGTTTTTT
cdr3_aa: CASSQELTGFGGELFF

j_call: TRBJ1-2
clone_size: -
v_call: TRBV12-3/TRBV12-4
d_call: -
cdr3_nt: TGTGCCAGCGGTAGGGGGAGGGCCCGGGCTTACACCTTC
cdr3_aa: CASGRGRARAYTF

j_call: TRBJ1-6
clone_size: -
v_call: TRBV5-8
d_call: -
cdr3_nt: TGTGCCAGCAGCCCTTTGTCAGGGGTTAATTCACCCCTCCACTTT
cdr3_aa: CASSPLSGVNSPLHF

j_call: TRBJ1-2
clone_size: -
v_call: TRBV5-1
d_call: -
cdr3_nt: TGCGCCAGCAGCTTGGGGCAACCCTATGGCTACACCTTC
cdr3_aa: CASSLGQPYGYTF

j_call: TRBJ1-2
clone_size: once
v_call: TRBV19
d_call: -
cdr3_nt: TGTGCCAGTAGGGCGACAGGAACTAACTATGGCTACACCTTC
cdr3_aa: CASRATGTNYGYTF

j_call: TRBJ1-2
clone_size: -
v_call: TRBV20-1
d_call: -
cdr3_nt: TGCAGTGCCCGAGCTAACTATGGCTACACCTTC
cdr3_aa: CSARANYGYTF

j_call: TRBJ1-1
clone_size: -
v_call: TRBV28
d_call: -
cdr3_nt: TGTGCCAGCAGAACCTGGAATCAGGGGTGGGTCACTGAAGCTTTCTTT
cdr3_aa: CASRTWNQGWVTEAFF

j_call: TRBJ2-7
clone_size: -
v_call: TRBV3-1/TRBV3-2
d_call: TRBD1
cdr3_nt: TGTGCCAGCAGACCCGGGACAGGGTCGCGTGAGCAGTACTTC
cdr3_aa: CASRPGTGSREQYF

j_call: TRBJ2-1
clone_size: -
v_call: TRBV7-9
d_call: -
cdr3_nt: TGTGCCAGCAGCTTAAAGGCCGATGAGCAGTTCTTC
cdr3_aa: CASSLKADEQFF

j_call: TRBJ1-2
clone_size: -
v_call: TRBV12-1
d_call: -
cdr3_nt: TGTGCCAGCAGCTTTGAGAGGGACAGGGTAGGTCCTAACTATGGCTACACCTTC
cdr3_aa: CASSFERDRVGPNYGYTF

j_call: TRBJ2-7
clone_size: once
v_call: TRBV6-5
d_call: -
cdr3_nt: TGTGCCAGCAGTCGCGGACAGACCTACGAGCAGTACTTC
cdr3_aa: CASSRGQTYEQYF

j_call: TRBJ1-5
clone_size: -
v_call: TRBV24-1
d_call: -
cdr3_nt: TGTGCCACCAGTGATACGCAGACAATTAGCAATCAGCCCCAGCATTTT
cdr3_aa: CATSDTQTISNQPQHF

j_call: TRBJ2-1
clone_size: -
v_call: TRBV6-1
d_call: -
cdr3_nt: TGTGCCAGCAGTGAGGTTCCCGGGACTGAGCAGTTCTTC
cdr3_aa: CASSEVPGTEQFF

j_call: TRBJ1-4
clone_size: once
v_call: TRBV5-6
d_call: TRBD1
cdr3_nt: TGTGCCAGCAGCTTCTTGTCAGGGGGAAATGAAAAACTGTTTTTT
cdr3_aa: CASSFLSGGNEKLFF

j_call: TRBJ2-6
clone_size: once
v_call: TRBV5-4
d_call: -
cdr3_nt: TGTGCCAGCAGCTCCCCAATCCCTGGGGCCAACGTCCTGACTTTC
cdr3_aa: CASSSPIPGANVLTF

j_call: TRBJ2-7
clone_size: -
v_call: TRBV19
d_call: TRBD1
cdr3_nt: TGTGCCAGTAGTATCCGGGACAGGGTATACGAGCAGTACTTC
cdr3_aa: CASSIRDRVYEQYF

j_call: TRBJ1-4
clone_size: once
v_call: TRBV28
d_call: -
cdr3_nt: TGTGCCAGCAGTTTCCCCCAGTCCCTCAAGGTCGGGGCAGAGGGTAATGAAAAACTGTTTTTT
cdr3_aa: CASSFPQSLKVGAEGNEKLFF

j_call: TRBJ1-5
clone_size: -
v_call: TRBV2
d_call: -
cdr3_nt: TGTGCCAGCAGTGAAGATTTAAGTCAGCCCCAGCATTTT
cdr3_aa: CASSEDLSQPQHF

j_call: TRBJ2-5
clone_size: -
v_call: TRBV9
d_call: -
cdr3_nt: TGTGCCAGCAGCGTAGGTCCAGCGGGTCCCCAAGAGACCCAGTACTTC
cdr3_aa: CASSVGPAGPQETQYF

j_call: TRBJ1-4
clone_size: -
v_call: TRBV5-1
d_call: -
cdr3_nt: TGCGCCAGCAGCTTTCGGGGGACATTAACTAATGAAAAACTGTTTTTT
cdr3_aa: CASSFRGTLTNEKLFF

j_call: TRBJ1-2
clone_size: -
v_call: TRBV5-4
d_call: TRBD1
cdr3_nt: TGTGCCAGCAGCTACCGACAGGGGTCGGGCTATGGCTACACCTTC
cdr3_aa: CASSYRQGSGYGYTF

j_call: TRBJ2-3
clone_size: -
v_call: TRBV9
d_call: TRBD2
cdr3_nt: TGTGCCAGCAGCGTAGGGGCGGGAGAAAGAACAGATACGCAGTATTTT
cdr3_aa: CASSVGAGERTDTQYF

j_call: TRBJ1-4
clone_size: -
v_call: TRBV4-1
d_call: TRBD1
cdr3_nt: TGCGCCAGCAGCCAAGGGGACAGCGATAATGAAAAACTGTTTTTT
cdr3_aa: CASSQGDSDNEKLFF

j_call: TRBJ2-7
clone_size: -
v_call: TRBV10-3
d_call: -
cdr3_nt: TGTGCCATCAGTGGCCAGGACCGGATCTACGAGCAGTACTTC
cdr3_aa: CAISGQDRIYEQYF

j_call: TRBJ1-2
clone_size: -
v_call: TRBV11-2
d_call: -
cdr3_nt: TGTGCCAGCAGGGCTGTGGGGGGCTACACCTTC
cdr3_aa: CASRAVGGYTF

j_call: TRBJ1-5
clone_size: -
v_call: TRBV18
d_call: -
cdr3_nt: TGTGCCAGCTCATCGGACAGAAATCAGCCCCAGCATTTT
cdr3_aa: CASSSDRNQPQHF

j_call: TRBJ2-7
clone_size: -
v_call: TRBV6-2/TRBV6-3
d_call: TRBD2
cdr3_nt: TGTGCCAGCAGTTACTGGGGACTAGACGAGCAGTACTTC
cdr3_aa: CASSYWGLDEQYF

j_call: TRBJ1-5
clone_size: -
v_call: TRBV5-1
d_call: -
cdr3_nt: TGCGCCAGCAAACAGGGTTTAGATCAGCCCCAGCATTTT
cdr3_aa: CASKQGLDQPQHF

j_call: TRBJ1-1
clone_size: -
v_call: TRBV7-6
d_call: -
cdr3_nt: TGTGCCAGCAGCCTGCTTCGAGGCACTGAAGCTTTCTTT
cdr3_aa: CASSLLRGTEAFF

j_call: TRBJ2-2
clone_size: -
v_call: TRBV28
d_call: -
cdr3_nt: TGTGCCAGCAGCACCCGACTAGGGACAGCGAACACCGGGGAGCTGTTTTTT
cdr3_aa: CASSTRLGTANTGELFF

j_call: TRBJ1-5
clone_size: -
v_call: TRBV7-9
d_call: -
cdr3_nt: TGTGCCAGCAGCTTTGTGAGTGGTCAGCCCCAGCATTTT
cdr3_aa: CASSFVSGQPQHF

j_call: TRBJ2-5
clone_size: once
v_call: TRBV14
d_call: -
cdr3_nt: TGTGCCAGCAGGGGGCACGGGAGCCAAGAGACCCAGTACTTC
cdr3_aa: CASRGHGSQETQYF

j_call: TRBJ1-5
clone_size: -
v_call: TRBV6-6
d_call: -
cdr3_nt: TGTGCCAGCAGTTTCGGGAGAGGGAGCAATCAGCCCCAGCATTTT
cdr3_aa: CASSFGRGSNQPQHF

j_call: TRBJ1-4
clone_size: -
v_call: TRBV7-3
d_call: -
cdr3_nt: TGTGCCAGCAGTCCCATCCCGGGTCCTAATGAAAAACTGTTTTTT
cdr3_aa: CASSPIPGPNEKLFF

j_call: TRBJ2-1
clone_size: -
v_call: TRBV6-2/TRBV6-3
d_call: TRBD1
cdr3_nt: TGTGCCAGCAGTTCACAGGGGGCCTACAATGAGCAGTTCTTC
cdr3_aa: CASSSQGAYNEQFF

j_call: TRBJ1-3
clone_size: -
v_call: TRBV5-1
d_call: -
cdr3_nt: TGCGCCAGCAGCTTATTGTTCCAGGGGTCTGGAAACACCATATATTTT
cdr3_aa: CASSLLFQGSGNTIYF

j_call: TRBJ2-5
clone_size: -
v_call: TRBV5-1
d_call: -
cdr3_nt: TGCGCCAGCAAGGACATACAAGAGACCCAGTACTTC
cdr3_aa: CASKDIQETQYF

j_call: TRBJ1-5
clone_size: -
v_call: TRBV5-1
d_call: -
cdr3_nt: TGCGCCAGCAGCACTGGACAGCCATGGCAGCCCCAGCATTTT
cdr3_aa: CASSTGQPWQPQHF